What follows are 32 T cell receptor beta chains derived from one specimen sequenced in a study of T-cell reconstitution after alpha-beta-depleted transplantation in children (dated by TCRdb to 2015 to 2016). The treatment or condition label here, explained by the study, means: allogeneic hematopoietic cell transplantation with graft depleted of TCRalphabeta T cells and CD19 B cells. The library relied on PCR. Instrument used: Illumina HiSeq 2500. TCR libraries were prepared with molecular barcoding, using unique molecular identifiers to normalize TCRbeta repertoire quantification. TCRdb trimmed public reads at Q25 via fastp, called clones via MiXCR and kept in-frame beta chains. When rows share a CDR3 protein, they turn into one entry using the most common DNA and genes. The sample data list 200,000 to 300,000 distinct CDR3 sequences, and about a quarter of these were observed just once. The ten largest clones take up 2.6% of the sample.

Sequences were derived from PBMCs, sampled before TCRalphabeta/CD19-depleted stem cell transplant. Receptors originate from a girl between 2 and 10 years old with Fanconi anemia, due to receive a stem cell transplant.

CDR3 protein: CASSLRFNEQFF. CDR3 sequence (DNA): TGTGCCAGCAGCTTAAGATTCAATGAGCAGTTCTTC. The chain couples TRBV7-3 to TRBJ2-1; D is ambiguous. The germline CDR1 and CDR2 sequences are SGHTA and FQGTGA. Deletions cut 1 base from V and 6 bases from J, with 4 bases between. The CDR3 runs 12 residues.

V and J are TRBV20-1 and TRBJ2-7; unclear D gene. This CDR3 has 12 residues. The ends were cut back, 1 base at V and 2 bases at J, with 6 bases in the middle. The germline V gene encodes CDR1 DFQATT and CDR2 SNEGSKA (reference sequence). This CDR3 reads CSARASPYEQYF. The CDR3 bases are TGCAGTGCTAGAGCCAGCCCCTACGAGCAGTACTTC.

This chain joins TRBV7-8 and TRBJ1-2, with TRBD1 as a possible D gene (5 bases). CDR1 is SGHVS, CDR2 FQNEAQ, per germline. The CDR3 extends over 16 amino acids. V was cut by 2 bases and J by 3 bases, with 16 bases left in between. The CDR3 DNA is TGTGCCAGCAGCTTAAGGAGAGCCAGGGATGACTATGGCTACACCTTC. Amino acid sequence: CASSLRRARDDYGYTF.

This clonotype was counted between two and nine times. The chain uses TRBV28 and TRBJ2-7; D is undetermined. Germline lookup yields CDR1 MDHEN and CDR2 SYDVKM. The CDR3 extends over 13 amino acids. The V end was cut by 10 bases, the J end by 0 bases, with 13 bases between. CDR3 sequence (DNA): TGTGCCACTCCGGGCCCTAGCTCCTACGAGCAGTACTTC. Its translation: CATPGPSSYEQYF. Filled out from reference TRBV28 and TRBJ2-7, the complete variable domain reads DVKVTQSSRYLVKRTGEKVFLECVQDMDHENMFWYRQDPGLGLRLIYFSYDVKMKEKGDIPEGYSVSREKKERFSLILESASTNQTSMYLCATPGPSSYEQYFGPGTRLTVT.

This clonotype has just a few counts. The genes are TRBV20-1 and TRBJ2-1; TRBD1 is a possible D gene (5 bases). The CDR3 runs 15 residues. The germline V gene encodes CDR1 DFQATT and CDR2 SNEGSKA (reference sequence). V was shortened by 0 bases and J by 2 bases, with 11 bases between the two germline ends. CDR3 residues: CSARDRVLTYNEQFF. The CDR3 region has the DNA TGCAGTGCTAGAGACAGGGTATTAACCTACAATGAGCAGTTCTTC.

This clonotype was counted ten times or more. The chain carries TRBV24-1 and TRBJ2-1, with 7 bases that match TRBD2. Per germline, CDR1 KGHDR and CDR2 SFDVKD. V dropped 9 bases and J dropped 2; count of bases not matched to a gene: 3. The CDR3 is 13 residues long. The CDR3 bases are TGTGCCACCGGCGGGGGAACCTACAATGAGCAGTTCTTC. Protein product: CATGGGTYNEQFF.

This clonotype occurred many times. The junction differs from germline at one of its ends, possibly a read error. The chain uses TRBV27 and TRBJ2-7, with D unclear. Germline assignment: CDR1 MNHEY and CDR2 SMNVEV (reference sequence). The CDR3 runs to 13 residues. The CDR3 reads CASSLRGTRDHNF. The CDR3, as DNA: TGTGCCAGCAGTTTACGAGGAACAAGAGACCACAACTTC.

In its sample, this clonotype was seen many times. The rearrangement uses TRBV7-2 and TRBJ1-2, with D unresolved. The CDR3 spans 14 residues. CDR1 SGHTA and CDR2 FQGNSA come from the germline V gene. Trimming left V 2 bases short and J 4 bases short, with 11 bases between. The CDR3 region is CASSLPDVSYGYTF. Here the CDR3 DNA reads TGTGCCAGCAGCTTACCGGACGTAAGCTATGGCTACACCTTC.

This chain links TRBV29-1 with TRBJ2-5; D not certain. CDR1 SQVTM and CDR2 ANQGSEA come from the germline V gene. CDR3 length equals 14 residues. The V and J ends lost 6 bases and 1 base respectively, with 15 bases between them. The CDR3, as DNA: TGCAGCGTCGTCGATGACGGGCTCCAAGAGACCCAGTACTTC. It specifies CSVVDDGLQETQYF.

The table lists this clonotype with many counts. The CDR3 spells CASSPQTDRNTEAFF. The CDR3 DNA reads as TGTGCCAGCAGTCCCCAGACAGACAGGAACACTGAAGCTTTCTTT. The chain is built from TRBV12-3 or TRBV12-4 and TRBJ1-1, with D possibly being TRBD1 (5 bases). This CDR3 region has 15 residues. V dropped 5 bases and J dropped 1 base, with 14 bases sitting between them.

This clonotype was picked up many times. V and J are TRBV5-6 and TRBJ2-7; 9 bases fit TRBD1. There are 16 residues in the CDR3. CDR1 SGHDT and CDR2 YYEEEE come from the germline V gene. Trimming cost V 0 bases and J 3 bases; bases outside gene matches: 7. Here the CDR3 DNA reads TGTGCCAGCAGCTTGGTTGGGGACAGGGACGGCTACGAGCAGTACTTC. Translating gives CASSLVGDRDGYEQYF. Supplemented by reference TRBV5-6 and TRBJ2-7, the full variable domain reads DAGVTQSPTHLIKTRGQQVTLRCSPKSGHDTVSWYQQALGQGPQFIFQYYEEEERQRGNFPDRFSGHQFPNYSSELNVNALLLGDSALYLCASSLVGDRDGYEQYFGPGTRLTVT.

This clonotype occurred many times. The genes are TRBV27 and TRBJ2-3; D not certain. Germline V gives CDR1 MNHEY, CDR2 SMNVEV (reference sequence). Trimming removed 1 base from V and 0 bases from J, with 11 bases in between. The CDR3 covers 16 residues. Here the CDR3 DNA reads TGTGCCAGCAGTTTATTGACTCGCCTTAGCACAGATACGCAGTATTTT. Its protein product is CASSLLTRLSTDTQYF.

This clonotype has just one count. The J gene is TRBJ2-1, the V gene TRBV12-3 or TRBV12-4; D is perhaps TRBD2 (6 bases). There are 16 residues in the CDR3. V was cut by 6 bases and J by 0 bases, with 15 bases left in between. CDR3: CASSPFSGFSYNEQFF. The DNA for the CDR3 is TGTGCCAGCAGCCCATTCAGCGGGTTCTCCTACAATGAGCAGTTCTTC.

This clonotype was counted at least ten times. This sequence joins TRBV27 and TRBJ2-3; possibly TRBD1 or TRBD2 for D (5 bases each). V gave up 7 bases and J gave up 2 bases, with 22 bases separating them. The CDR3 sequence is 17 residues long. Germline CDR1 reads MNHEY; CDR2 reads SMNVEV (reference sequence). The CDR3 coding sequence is TGTGCCAGCACGACGATAGGCGTGAGGGGTCTCACAGATACGCAGTATTTT. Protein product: CASTTIGVRGLTDTQYF.

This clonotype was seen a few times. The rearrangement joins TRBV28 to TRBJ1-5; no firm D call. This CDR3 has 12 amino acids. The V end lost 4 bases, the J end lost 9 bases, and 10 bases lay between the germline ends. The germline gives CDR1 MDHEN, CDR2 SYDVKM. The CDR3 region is CASSSSILPQHF. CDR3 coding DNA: TGTGCCAGCAGTTCAAGTATCTTGCCCCAGCATTTT.

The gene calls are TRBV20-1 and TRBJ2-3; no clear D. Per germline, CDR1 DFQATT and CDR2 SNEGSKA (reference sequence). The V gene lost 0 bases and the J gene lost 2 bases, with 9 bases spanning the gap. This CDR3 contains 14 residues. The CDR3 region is CSARDPDYTDTQYF. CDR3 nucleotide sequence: TGCAGTGCTAGAGATCCGGATTACACAGATACGCAGTATTTT.

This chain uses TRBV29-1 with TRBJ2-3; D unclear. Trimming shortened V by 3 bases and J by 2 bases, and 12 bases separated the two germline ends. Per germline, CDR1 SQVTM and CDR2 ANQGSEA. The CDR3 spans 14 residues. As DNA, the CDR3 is TGCAGCGTTGAGGGCAGGACCATCACAGATACGCAGTATTTT. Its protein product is CSVEGRTITDTQYF.

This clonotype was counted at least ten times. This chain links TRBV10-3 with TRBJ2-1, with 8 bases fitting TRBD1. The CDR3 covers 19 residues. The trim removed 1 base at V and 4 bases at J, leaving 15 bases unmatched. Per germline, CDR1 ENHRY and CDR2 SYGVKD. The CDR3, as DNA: TGTGCCATCAGTGAGTTTAGGGGTCGGGACAGGAGACAATACAATGAGCAGTTCTTC. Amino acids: CAISEFRGRDRRQYNEQFF.

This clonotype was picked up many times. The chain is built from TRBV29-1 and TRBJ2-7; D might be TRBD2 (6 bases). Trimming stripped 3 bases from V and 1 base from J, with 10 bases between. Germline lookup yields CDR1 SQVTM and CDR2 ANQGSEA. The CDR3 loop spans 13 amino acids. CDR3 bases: TGCAGCGTTGAGGAGGGCCAGTCCTACGAGCAGTACTTC. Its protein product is CSVEEGQSYEQYF.

CDR3 in DNA: TGCAGCGTTGAAGATCAAAAGCGGGAACAAGAGACCCAGTACTTC. Protein: CSVEDQKREQETQYF. The chain couples TRBV29-1 to TRBJ2-5; 7 bases line up with TRBD2. Per the germline V gene, CDR1 is SQVTM and CDR2 is ANQGSEA. Losses at the gene ends were 0 bases for V and 2 bases for J; bases not matched to a gene: 6. The CDR3 contains 15 residues. Full variable domain (missing parts from reference TRBV29-1 and TRBJ2-5): SAVISQKPSRDICQRGTSLTIQCQVDSQVTMMFWYRQQPGQSLTLIATANQGSEATYESGFVIDKFPISRPNLTFSTLTVSNMSPEDSSIYLCSVEDQKREQETQYFGPGTRLLVL.

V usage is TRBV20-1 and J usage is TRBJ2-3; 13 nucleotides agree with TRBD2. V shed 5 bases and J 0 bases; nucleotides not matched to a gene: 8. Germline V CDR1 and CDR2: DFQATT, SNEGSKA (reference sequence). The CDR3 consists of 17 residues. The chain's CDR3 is CSASRTSGGASTDTQYF. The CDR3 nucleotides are TGCAGTGCTTCCCGGACTAGCGGGGGTGCTAGCACAGATACGCAGTATTTT.

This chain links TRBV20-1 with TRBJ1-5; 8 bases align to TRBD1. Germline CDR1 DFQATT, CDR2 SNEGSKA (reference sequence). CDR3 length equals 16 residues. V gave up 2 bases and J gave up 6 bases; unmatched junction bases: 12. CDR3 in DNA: TGCAGTGCTAGAAACCCGTTGACAGGGGCCGGTCAGCCCCAGCATTTT. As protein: CSARNPLTGAGQPQHF.

The CDR3 spells CASSRMGGTGNTGELFF. The DNA of the CDR3 is TGTGCCAGCAGCCGAATGGGCGGGACAGGGAACACCGGGGAGCTGTTTTTT. The gene calls are TRBV7-3 and TRBJ2-2, with 8 nucleotides matching TRBD1. Germline V gives CDR1 SGHTA, CDR2 FQGTGA. V dropped 5 bases and J dropped 1; count of bases not matched to a gene: 9. The CDR3 covers 17 residues.

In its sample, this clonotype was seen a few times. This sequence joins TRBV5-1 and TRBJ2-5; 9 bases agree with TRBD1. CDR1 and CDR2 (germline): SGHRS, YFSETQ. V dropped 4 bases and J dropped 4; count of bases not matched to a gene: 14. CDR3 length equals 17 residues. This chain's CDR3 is CASSKDLQGAWIETQYF. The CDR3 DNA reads TGCGCCAGCAGCAAGGACCTACAGGGGGCGTGGATAGAGACCCAGTACTTC.

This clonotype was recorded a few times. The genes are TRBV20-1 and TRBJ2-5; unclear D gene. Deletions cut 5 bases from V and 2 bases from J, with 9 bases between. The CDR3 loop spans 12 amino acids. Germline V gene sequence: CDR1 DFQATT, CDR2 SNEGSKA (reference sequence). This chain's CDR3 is CSASLVQETQYF. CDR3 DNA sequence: TGCAGTGCTTCCCTTGTTCAAGAGACCCAGTACTTC.

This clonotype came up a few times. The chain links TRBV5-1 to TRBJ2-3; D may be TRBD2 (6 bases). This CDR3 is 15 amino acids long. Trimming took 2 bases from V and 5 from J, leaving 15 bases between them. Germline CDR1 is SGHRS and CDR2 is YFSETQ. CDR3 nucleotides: TGCGCCAGCAGCTTTCGCTTAGCGGTGGGAGATACGCAGTATTTT. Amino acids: CASSFRLAVGDTQYF.

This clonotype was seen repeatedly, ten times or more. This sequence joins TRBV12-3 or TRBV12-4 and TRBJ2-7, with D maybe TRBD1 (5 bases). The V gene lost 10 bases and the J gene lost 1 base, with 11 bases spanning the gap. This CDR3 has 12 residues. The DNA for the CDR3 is TGTGCCACCCTGACAGAGTCCTACGAGCAGTACTTC. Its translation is CATLTESYEQYF.

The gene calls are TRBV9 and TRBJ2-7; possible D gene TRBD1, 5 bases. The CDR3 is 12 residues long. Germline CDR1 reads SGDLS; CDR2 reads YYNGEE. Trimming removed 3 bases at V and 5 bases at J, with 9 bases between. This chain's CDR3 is CASSGVQDEQYF. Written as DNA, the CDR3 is TGTGCCAGCAGCGGAGTACAGGACGAGCAGTACTTC.

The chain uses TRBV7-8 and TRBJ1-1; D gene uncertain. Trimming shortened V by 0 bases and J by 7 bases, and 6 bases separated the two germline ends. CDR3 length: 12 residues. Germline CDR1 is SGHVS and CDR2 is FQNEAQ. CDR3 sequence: CASSLATHEAFF. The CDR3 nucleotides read TGTGCCAGCAGCTTAGCCACACATGAAGCTTTCTTT. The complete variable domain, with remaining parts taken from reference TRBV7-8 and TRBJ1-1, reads GAGVSQSPRYKVAKRGQDVALRCDPISGHVSLFWYQQALGQGPEFLTYFQNEAQLDKSGLPSDRFFAERPEGSVSTLKIQRTQQEDSAVYLCASSLATHEAFFGQGTRLTVV.

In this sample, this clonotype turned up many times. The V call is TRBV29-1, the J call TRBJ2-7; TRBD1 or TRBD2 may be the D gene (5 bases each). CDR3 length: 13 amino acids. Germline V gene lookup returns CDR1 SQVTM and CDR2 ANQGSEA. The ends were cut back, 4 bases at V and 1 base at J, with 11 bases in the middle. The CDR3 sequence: CSVVGVPSYEQYF. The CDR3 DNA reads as TGCAGCGTTGTGGGGGTCCCTTCCTACGAGCAGTACTTC.

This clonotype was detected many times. The CDR3 nucleotides read TGTGCCAGCAGCCAAGAAACTAGCGGGGGGTACAATGAGCAGTTCTTC. It yields the protein CASSQETSGGYNEQFF. The chain combines TRBV4-2 with TRBJ2-1, with 12 nucleotides matching TRBD2. The CDR3 sequence is 16 residues long. J was trimmed by 4 bases and V by 0 bases; bases with no gene match: 1. Germline-derived CDR1 and CDR2 are LGHNA and YNFKEQ.

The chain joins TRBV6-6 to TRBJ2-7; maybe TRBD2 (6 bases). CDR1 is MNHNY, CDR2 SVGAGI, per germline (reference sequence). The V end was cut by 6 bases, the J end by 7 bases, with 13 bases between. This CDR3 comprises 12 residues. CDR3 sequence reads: CASSRLGVEQYF. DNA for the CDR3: TGTGCCAGCAGCCGACTAGGGGTAGAGCAGTACTTC.